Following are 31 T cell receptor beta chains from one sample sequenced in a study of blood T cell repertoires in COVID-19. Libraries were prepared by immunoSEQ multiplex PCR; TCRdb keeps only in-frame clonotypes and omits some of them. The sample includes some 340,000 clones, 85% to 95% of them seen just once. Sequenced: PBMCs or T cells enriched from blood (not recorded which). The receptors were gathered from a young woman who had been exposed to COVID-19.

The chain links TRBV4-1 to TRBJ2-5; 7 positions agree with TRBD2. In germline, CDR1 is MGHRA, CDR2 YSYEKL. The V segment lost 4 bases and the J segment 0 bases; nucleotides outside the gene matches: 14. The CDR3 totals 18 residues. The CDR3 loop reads CASSPPVALARYQETQYF. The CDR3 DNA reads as TGCGCCAGCAGCCCACCTGTGGCACTAGCGCGATACCAAGAGACCCAGTACTTC.

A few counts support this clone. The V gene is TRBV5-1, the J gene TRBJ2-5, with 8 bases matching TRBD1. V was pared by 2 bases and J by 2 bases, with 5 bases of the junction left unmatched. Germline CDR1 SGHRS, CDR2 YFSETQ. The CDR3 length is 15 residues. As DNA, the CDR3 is TGCGCCAGCAGCTTTCAGGGGGCCCGGCAAGAGACCCAGTACTTC. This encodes CASSFQGARQETQYF.

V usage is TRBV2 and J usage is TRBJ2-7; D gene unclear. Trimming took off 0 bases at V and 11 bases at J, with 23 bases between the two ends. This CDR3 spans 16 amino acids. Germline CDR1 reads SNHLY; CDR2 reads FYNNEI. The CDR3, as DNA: TGTGCCAGCAGTGAAGCAGCGAACGGAGTCCTTTCGCCGGAGTACTTC. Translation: CASSEAANGVLSPEYF.

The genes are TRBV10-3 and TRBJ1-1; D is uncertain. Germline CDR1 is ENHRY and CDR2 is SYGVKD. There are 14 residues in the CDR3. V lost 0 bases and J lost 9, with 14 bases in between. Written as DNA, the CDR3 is TGTGCCATCAGTGAGTCAATTTCGGGGTGGAAAGCTTTCTTT. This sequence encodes CAISESISGWKAFF.

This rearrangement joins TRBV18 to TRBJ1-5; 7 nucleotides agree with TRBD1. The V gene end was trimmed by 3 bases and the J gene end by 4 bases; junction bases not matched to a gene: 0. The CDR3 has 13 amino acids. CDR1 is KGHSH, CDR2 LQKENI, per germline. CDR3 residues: CASSPDRNQPQHF. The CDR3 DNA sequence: TGTGCCAGCTCACCGGACAGGAATCAGCCCCAGCATTTT. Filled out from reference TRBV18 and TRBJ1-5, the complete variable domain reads NAGVMQNPRHLVRRRGQEARLRCSPMKGHSHVYWYRQLPEEGLKFMVYLQKENIIDESGMPKERFSAEFPKEGPSILRIQQVVRGDSAAYFCASSPDRNQPQHFGDGTRLSIL.

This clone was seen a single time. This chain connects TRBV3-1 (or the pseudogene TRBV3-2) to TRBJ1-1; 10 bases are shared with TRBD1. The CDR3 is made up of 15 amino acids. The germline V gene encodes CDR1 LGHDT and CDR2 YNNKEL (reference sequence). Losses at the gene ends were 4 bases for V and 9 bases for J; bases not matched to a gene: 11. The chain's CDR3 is CASSLHPGQGLKAFF. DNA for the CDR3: TGTGCCAGCAGCCTTCATCCGGGACAGGGGTTGAAAGCTTTCTTT.

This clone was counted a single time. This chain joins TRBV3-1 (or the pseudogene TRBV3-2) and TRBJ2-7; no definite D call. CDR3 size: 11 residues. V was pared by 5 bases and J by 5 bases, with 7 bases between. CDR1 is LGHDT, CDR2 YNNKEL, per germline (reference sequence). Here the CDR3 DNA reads TGTGCCAGCAGCAACAGTAACGAGCAGTACTTC. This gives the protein CASSNSNEQYF.

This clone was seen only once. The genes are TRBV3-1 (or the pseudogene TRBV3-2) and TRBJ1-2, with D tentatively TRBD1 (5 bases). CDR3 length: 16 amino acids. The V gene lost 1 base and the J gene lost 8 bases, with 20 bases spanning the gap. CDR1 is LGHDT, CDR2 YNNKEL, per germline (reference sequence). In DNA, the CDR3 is TGTGCCAGCAGCCAAGTCGGAAGGGGTAGTGTATGGGGCTACACCTTC. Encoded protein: CASSQVGRGSVWGYTF.

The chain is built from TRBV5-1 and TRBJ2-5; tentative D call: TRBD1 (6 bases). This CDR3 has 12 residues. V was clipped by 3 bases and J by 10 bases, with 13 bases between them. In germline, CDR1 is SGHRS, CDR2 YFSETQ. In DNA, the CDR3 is TGCGCCAGCAGCTCGACAGGTCCTGACCAGTACTTC. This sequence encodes CASSSTGPDQYF.

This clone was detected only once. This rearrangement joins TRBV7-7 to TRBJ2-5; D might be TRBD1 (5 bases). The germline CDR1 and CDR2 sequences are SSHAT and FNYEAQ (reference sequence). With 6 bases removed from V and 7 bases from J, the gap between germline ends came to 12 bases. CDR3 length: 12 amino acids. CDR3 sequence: CASSDSSVTQYF. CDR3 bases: TGTGCCAGCAGTGACAGTTCCGTGACCCAGTACTTC.

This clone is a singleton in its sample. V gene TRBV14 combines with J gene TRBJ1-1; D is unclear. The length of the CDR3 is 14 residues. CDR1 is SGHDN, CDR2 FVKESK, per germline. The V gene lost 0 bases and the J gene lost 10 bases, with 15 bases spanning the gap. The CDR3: CASSQDLICGRAFF. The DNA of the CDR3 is TGTGCCAGCAGCCAAGATCTGATATGCGGGCGAGCTTTCTTT.

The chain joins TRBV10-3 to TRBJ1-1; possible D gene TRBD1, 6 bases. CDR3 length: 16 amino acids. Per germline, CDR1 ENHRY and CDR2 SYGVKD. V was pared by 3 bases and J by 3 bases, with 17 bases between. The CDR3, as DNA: TGTGCCATCAGTGAACGGTCACAGGGATTCTACACTGAAGCTTTCTTT. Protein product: CAISERSQGFYTEAFF.

The CDR3 loop is CASSYPTPRLAGAVQETQYF. CDR3 DNA sequence: TGTGCCAGCAGTTATCCCACCCCGCGACTAGCGGGGGCCGTCCAAGAGACCCAGTACTTC. The V gene is TRBV6-2 or TRBV6-3, the J gene TRBJ2-5; TRBD2 agrees at 12 bases. The CDR3 is 20 residues long. With V trimmed by 3 bases and J by 1 base, 15 bases remained unmatched. CDR1 and CDR2 from the germline V gene are MNHEY and SVGEGT.

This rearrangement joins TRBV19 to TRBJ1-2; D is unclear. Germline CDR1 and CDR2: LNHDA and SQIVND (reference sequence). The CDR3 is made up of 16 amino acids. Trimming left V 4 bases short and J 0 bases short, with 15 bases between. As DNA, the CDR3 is TGTGCCAGTAGTACGCCCTGGGCAATTGCTAACTATGGCTACACCTTC. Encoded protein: CASSTPWAIANYGYTF.

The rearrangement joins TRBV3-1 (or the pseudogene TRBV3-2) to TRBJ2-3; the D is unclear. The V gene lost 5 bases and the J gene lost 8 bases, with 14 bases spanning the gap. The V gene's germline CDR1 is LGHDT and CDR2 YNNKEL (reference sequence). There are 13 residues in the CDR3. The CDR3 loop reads CASSSFNSRTQYF. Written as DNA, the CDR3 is TGTGCCAGCAGCTCGTTTAATTCCCGTACGCAGTATTTT.

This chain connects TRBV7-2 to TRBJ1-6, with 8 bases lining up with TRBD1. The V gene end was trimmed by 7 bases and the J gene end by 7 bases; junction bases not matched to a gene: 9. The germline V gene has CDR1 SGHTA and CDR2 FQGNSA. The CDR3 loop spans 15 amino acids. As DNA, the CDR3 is TGTGCCAGCACCCTCCGACAGGGGACCAATTCACCCCTCCACTTT. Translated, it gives CASTLRQGTNSPLHF.

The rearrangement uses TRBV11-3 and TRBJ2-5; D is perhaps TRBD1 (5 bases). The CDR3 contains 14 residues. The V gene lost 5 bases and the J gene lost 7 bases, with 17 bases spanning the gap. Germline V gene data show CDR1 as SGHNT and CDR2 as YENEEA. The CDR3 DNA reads TGTGCCAGCAGCCCGAGTCCCAGGGTTGGGACCCAGTACTTC. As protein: CASSPSPRVGTQYF.

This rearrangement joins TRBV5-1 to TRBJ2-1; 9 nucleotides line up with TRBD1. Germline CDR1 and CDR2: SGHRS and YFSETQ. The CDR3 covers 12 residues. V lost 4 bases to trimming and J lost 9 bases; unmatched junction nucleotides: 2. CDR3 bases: TGCGCCAGCAGCCCGGACAGGGGTGAGCAGTTCTTC. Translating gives CASSPDRGEQFF.

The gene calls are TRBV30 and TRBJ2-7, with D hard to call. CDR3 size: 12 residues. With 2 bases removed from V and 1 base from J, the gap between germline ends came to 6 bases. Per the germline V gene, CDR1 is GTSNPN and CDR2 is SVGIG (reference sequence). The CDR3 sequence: CAWSYLSYEQYF. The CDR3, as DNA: TGTGCCTGGAGTTATCTATCCTACGAGCAGTACTTC.

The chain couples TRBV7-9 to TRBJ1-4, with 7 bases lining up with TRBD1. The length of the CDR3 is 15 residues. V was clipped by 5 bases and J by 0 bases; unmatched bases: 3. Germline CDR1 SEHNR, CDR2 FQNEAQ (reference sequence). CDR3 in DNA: TGTGCCAGCAGCCCCGGGACAGCAACTAATGAAAAACTGTTTTTT. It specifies CASSPGTATNEKLFF.

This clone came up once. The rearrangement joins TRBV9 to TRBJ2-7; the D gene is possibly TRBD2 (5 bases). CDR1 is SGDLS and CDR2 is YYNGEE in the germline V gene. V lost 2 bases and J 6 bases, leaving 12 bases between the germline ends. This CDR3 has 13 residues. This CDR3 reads CASSVGVMSEQYF. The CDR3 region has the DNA TGTGCCAGCAGCGTGGGAGTTATGAGCGAGCAGTACTTC.

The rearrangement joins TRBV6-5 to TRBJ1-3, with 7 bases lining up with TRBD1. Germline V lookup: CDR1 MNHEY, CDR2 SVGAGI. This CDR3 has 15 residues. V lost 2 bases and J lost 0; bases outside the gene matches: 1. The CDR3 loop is CASSYGQVSGNTIYF. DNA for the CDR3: TGTGCCAGCAGTTACGGACAGGTCTCTGGAAACACCATATATTTT.

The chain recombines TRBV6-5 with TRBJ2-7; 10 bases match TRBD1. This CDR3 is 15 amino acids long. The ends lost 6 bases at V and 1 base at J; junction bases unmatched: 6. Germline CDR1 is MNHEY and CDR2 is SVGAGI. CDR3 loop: CASRDGTGDSYEQYF. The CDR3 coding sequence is TGTGCCAGCAGGGACGGGACAGGGGATTCCTACGAGCAGTACTTC.

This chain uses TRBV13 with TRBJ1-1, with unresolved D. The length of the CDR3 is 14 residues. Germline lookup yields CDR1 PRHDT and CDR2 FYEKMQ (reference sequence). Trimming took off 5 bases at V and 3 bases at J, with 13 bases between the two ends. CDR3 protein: CASSQQSGDTEAFF. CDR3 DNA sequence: TGTGCCAGCAGCCAGCAATCCGGGGACACTGAAGCTTTCTTT.

CDR3 in amino acids: CASSQVGRYDERSYGYTF. The CDR3 nucleotides read TGTGCCAGCAGCCAAGTTGGCAGGTACGACGAAAGATCCTATGGCTACACCTTC. V gene TRBV4-2 combines with J gene TRBJ1-2; D remains unclear. V lost 1 base and J lost 4, with 22 bases in between. There are 18 residues in the CDR3. The germline V gene encodes CDR1 LGHNA and CDR2 YNFKEQ.

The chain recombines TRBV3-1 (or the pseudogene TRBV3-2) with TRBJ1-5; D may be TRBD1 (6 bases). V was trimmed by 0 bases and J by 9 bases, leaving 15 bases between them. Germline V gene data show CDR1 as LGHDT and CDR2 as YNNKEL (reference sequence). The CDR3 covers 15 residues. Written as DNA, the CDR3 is TGTGCCAGCAGCCAAGATTTAGGGGGGGCCCGGCCCCAGCATTTT. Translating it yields CASSQDLGGARPQHF.

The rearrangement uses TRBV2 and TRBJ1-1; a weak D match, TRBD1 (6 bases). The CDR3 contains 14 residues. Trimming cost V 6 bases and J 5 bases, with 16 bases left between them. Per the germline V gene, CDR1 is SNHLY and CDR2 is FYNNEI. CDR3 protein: CASSVRGLRTEAFF. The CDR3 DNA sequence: TGTGCCAGCAGCGTCAGGGGCTTACGGACTGAAGCTTTCTTT.

DNA of the CDR3: TGTGCCAGCAGTTTGAGTGAATACTCCTACGAGCAGTACTTC. This codes for CASSLSEYSYEQYF. V and J are TRBV27 and TRBJ2-7; the D is unclear. Trimming pared 3 bases from V and 0 bases from J, leaving 9 bases between. The CDR3 covers 14 residues. Germline V gene data show CDR1 as MNHEY and CDR2 as SMNVEV (reference sequence).

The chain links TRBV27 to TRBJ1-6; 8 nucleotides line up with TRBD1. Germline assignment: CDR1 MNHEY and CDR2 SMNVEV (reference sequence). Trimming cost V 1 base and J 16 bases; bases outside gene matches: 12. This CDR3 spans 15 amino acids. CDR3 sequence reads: CASSLFGTGRDILHF. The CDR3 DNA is TGTGCCAGCAGTTTATTCGGGACAGGACGTGATATTCTCCACTTT.

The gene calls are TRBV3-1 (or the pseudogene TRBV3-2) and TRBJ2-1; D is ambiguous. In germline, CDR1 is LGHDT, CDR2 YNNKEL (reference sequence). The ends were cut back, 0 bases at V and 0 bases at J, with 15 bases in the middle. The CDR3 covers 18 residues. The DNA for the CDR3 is TGTGCCAGCAGCCAAGATTGGCAGGTGCAAAGCTCCTACAATGAGCAGTTCTTC. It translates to CASSQDWQVQSSYNEQFF.

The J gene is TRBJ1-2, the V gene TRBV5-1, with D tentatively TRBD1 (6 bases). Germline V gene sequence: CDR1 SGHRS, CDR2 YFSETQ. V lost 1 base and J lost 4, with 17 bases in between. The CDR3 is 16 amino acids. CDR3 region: CASSLWGGQEVYGYTF. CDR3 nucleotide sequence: TGCGCCAGCAGCTTGTGGGGGGGACAAGAGGTCTATGGCTACACCTTC.